This T cell receptor beta chain was documented in a study of cytomegalovirus exposure and HLA in healthy donors. Whole-study results and caveats: Using the classifier, cytomegalovirus status was reportedly diagnosed with high specificity and sensitivity. Serostatus for CMV was the only available immune exposure information.

Vbeta (60) and Jbeta (13) primers were used in the PCR. Here immunoSEQ multiplex PCR was the method, and the copy in TCRdb shows in-frame clones only, minus some. Seen in this sample are some 110,000 clones; the ten most common clones hold approximately 0.99%. Germline-derived CDR1 and CDR2 are PRHDT and FYEKMQ (reference sequence). V lost 3 bases to trimming and J lost 0 bases, with 6 bases between them. The CDR3 is 14 amino acids. All donors participated as healthy donors of bone marrow. Turning to this clone: Its antigen is unidentified.

The sequencing sample was made of PBMCs. The J gene is TRBJ1-3, the V gene TRBV13, with D possibly being TRBD1 (6 bases). The clonotype originates from a man between 18 and 29 years old in good health and CMV-seronegative. CDR3 sequence: CASSLDSSGNTIYF. CDR3 DNA: TGTGCCAGCAGCTTGGACAGCTCTGGAAACACCATATATTTT.